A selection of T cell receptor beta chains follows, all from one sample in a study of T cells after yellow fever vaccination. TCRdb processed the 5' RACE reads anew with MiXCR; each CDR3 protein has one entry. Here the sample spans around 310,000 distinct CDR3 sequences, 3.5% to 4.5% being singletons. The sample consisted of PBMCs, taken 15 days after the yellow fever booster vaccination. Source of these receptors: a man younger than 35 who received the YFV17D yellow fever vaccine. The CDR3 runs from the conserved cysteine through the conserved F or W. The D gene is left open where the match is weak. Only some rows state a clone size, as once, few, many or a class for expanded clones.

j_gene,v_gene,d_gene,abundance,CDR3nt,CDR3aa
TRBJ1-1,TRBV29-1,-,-,TGCAGCGTTGAGGGGTGGACACAGCACCTGAACACTGAAGCTTTCTTT,CSVEGWTQHLNTEAFF
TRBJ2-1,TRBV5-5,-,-,TGTGCCAGCAGCTTCATACGGAACAATGAGCAGTTCTTC,CASSFIRNNEQFF
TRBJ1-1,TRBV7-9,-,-,TGTGCCAGCAGACAAGCGGGACTGGAAGCTTTCTTT,CASRQAGLEAFF
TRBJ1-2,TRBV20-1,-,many,TGCAGTGCTAGATCGTCAGCTAACTATGGCTACACCTTC,CSARSSANYGYTF
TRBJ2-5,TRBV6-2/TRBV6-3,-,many,TGTGCCAGCAGTTACTCTACAGAGAAAGAGACCCAGTACTTC,CASSYSTEKETQYF
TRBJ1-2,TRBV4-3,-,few,TGCGCCAGCAGCCAGGTTGGGGGAGCTTACAACTATGGCTACACCTTC,CASSQVGGAYNYGYTF
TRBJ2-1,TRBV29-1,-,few,TGCAGCGTTGCCCTAAGCGGGCGTGGGCCGTATGAGCAGTTCTTC,CSVALSGRGPYEQFF
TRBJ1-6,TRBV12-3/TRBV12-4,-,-,TGTGCCAGCAGTTCACCCCCGGGAGCCAGGGATTCACCCCTCCACTTT,CASSSPPGARDSPLHF
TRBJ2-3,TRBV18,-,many,TGTGCCAGCTCACCACTCAGGGATTTGGATACGCAGTATTTT,CASSPLRDLDTQYF
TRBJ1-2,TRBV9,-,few,TGTGCCAGCAGCTCCCCCCGACAGGACCATCCTTATGGCTACACCTTC,CASSSPRQDHPYGYTF
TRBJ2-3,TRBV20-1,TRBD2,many,TGCAGTGCCCAACTAGCGGCCACAGATACGCAGTATTTT,CSAQLAATDTQYF
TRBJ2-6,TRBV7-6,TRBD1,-,TGTGCCAGCAGCTTTTCATGGGACAGGGCTTCATCTGGGGCCAACGTCCTGACTTTC,CASSFSWDRASSGANVLTF
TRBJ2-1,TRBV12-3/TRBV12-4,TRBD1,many,TGTGCCAGCAGTTTATCAAGGGGGACAGGGCTGGAGAATGAGCAGTTCTTC,CASSLSRGTGLENEQFF
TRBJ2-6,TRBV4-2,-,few,TGTGCCAGCAGCCAACCTTCCCCCGAGGTCTCGTCCAACGTCCTGACTTTC,CASSQPSPEVSSNVLTF
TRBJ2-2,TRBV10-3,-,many,TGTGCCACCCGGACAGAGAACACCGGGGAGCTGTTTTTT,CATRTENTGELFF
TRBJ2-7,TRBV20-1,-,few,TGCAGTGCTAGGCCCTTACTAGCTAACTCCTACGAGCAGTACTTC,CSARPLLANSYEQYF
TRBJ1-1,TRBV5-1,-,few,TGCGCATCGAATCCGACAGCCATGAACACTGAAGCTTTCTTT,CASNPTAMNTEAFF